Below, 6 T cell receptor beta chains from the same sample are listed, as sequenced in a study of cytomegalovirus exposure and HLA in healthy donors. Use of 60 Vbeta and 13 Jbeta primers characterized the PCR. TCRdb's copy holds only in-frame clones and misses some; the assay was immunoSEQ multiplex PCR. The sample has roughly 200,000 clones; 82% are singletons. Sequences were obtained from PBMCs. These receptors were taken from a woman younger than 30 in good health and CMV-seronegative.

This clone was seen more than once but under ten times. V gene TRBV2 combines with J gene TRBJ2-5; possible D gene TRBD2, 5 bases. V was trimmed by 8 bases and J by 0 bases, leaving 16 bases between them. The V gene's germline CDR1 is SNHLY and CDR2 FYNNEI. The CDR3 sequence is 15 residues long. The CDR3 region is CASPGWARDQETQYF. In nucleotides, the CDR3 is TGTGCCAGCCCGGGCTGGGCGAGGGACCAAGAGACCCAGTACTTC.

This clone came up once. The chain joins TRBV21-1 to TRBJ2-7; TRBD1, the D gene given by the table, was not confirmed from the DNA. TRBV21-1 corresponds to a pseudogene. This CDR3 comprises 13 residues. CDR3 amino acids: CASTPGQGNEQYF. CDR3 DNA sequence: TGTGCCAGCACTCCGGGACAGGGTAACGAGCAGTACTTC.

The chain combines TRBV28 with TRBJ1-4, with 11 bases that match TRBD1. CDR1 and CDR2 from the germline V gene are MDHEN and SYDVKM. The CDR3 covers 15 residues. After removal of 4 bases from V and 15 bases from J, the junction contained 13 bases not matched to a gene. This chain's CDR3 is CASSSLGQGAPHMFF. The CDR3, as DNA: TGTGCCAGCAGTTCCCTCGGACAGGGGGCCCCACATATGTTTTTT.

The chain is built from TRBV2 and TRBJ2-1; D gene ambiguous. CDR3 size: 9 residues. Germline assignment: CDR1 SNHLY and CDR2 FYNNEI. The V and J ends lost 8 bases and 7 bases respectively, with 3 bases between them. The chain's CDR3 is CASPNEQFF. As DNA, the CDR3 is TGTGCCAGCCCAAATGAGCAGTTCTTC.

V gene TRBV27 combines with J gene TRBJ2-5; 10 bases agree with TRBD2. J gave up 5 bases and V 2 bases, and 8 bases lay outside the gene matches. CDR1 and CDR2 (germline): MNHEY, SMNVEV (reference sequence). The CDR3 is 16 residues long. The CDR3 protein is CASSLQLAGAGETQYF. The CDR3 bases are TGTGCCAGCAGTTTACAGCTAGCGGGAGCCGGTGAGACCCAGTACTTC.

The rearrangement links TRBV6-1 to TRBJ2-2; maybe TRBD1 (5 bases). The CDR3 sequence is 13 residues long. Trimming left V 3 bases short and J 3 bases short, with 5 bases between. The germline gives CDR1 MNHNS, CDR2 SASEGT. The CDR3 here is CASSDRDTGELFF. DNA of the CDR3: TGTGCCAGCAGTGACAGGGACACCGGGGAGCTGTTTTTT.